A single sample gave rise to the 14 T cell receptor beta chains below, sequenced in a study of HIV-infected children after antiretroviral therapy interruption. RNA-based 3' RACE libraries used unique molecular identifiers. TCRdb ran MiXCR on the 3' RACE reads and lists one entry per CDR3 protein. Of about 46,000 distinct CDR3 sequences in the sample, roughly 4% were seen once. Treatment meaning: PENTA 11 planned treatment interruption arm or continuous ART arm. Source: CD45RA+ CD4+ T cells from PBMCs, pooled from several time points, taken from a donor given antiretroviral therapy, either interrupted or continuous. As to subset: naive CD4+ CD45RA+ CD45RO- T cells. Receptor source: a pool of human donors with HIV.

There are many counts of this clonotype. The chain carries TRBV10-1 and TRBJ1-4, with D perhaps TRBD1 (5 bases). V was pared by 7 bases and J by 8 bases, with 11 bases between. Germline V gives CDR1 WNHNN, CDR2 SYGVQD (reference sequence). The CDR3 is made up of 12 amino acids. DNA of the CDR3: TGCGCCAGCAAACCGGGACGGGAAAAACTGTTTTTT. This encodes CASKPGREKLFF.

This clonotype was seen at least ten times. The chain couples TRBV10-3 to TRBJ1-1; 9 nucleotides match TRBD1. Losses at the gene ends were 6 bases for V and 5 bases for J; bases not matched to a gene: 7. In germline, CDR1 is ENHRY, CDR2 SYGVKD. The CDR3 is made up of 14 amino acids. This chain's CDR3 is CAIRGTGGGTEAFF. The CDR3 DNA reads TGTGCCATCAGGGGAACAGGGGGCGGAACTGAAGCTTTCTTT.

This clonotype occurred many times. The CDR3 reads CASSWDSEAFF. CDR3 bases: TGTGCCAGCAGCTGGGACAGTGAAGCTTTCTTT. The J gene is TRBJ1-1, the V gene TRBV5-6; the match to TRBD1 covers 7 bases. Germline CDR1 reads SGHDT; CDR2 reads YYEEEE. This CDR3 is 11 amino acids long. V was clipped by 3 bases and J by 7 bases; unmatched bases: 0. Full variable domain (remainder filled in from reference TRBV5-6 and TRBJ1-1): DAGVTQSPTHLIKTRGQQVTLRCSPKSGHDTVSWYQQALGQGPQFIFQYYEEEERQRGNFPDRFSGHQFPNYSSELNVNALLLGDSALYLCASSWDSEAFFGQGTRLTVV.

This clonotype was counted at least ten times. The chain recombines TRBV6-2 or TRBV6-3 with TRBJ2-1; tentatively, D is TRBD2 (6 bases). CDR3 size: 12 residues. Germline V gene data show CDR1 as MNHEY and CDR2 as SVGEGT. The V end lost 6 bases, the J end lost 6 bases, and 9 bases lay between the germline ends. The CDR3 region is CASSILANEQFF. CDR3 bases: TGTGCCAGCAGCATACTAGCCAATGAGCAGTTCTTC.

This clonotype was seen repeatedly, ten times or more. The chain uses TRBV28 and TRBJ2-3; D is uncertain. The CDR3 loop spans 13 amino acids. CDR1 MDHEN and CDR2 SYDVKM come from the germline V gene. Trimming cost V 2 bases and J 3 bases, with 6 bases left between them. The CDR3 region has the DNA TGTGCCAGCAGTTTAACGAGTACAGATACGCAGTATTTT. This translates into CASSLTSTDTQYF.

This clonotype has a count of ten or more. This chain links TRBV19 with TRBJ1-2; unclear D gene. CDR3 size: 14 residues. The V end lost 7 bases, the J end lost 5 bases, and 17 bases lay between the germline ends. Germline V gene lookup returns CDR1 LNHDA and CDR2 SQIVND (reference sequence). The CDR3 loop reads CASNPPGGSYGYTF. DNA for the CDR3: TGTGCCAGTAATCCCCCAGGAGGCTCATATGGCTACACCTTC.

This clonotype was seen at least ten times. The V and J genes are TRBV7-6 and TRBJ1-1; D perhaps matches TRBD1 (5 bases). Germline CDR1 and CDR2: SGHVS and FNYEAQ. The CDR3 spans 15 residues. Trimming shortened V by 1 base and J by 3 bases, and 12 bases separated the two germline ends. The CDR3 is CASSLGGGYDTEAFF. The CDR3 nucleotides are TGTGCCAGCAGCTTAGGCGGGGGGTACGACACTGAAGCTTTCTTT.

In its sample, this clonotype was seen many times. The rearrangement links TRBV9 to TRBJ2-3, with 10 bases identical to TRBD2. The CDR3 totals 17 residues. Germline V lookup: CDR1 SGDLS, CDR2 YYNGEE. V gave up 0 bases and J gave up 2 bases; unmatched junction bases: 6. Here the CDR3 DNA reads TGTGCCAGCAGCGTAGAGGGTAGCGGGGGGTCCACAGATACGCAGTATTTT. Translated: CASSVEGSGGSTDTQYF.

This clonotype has ten or more counts. The chain carries TRBV12-3 or TRBV12-4 and TRBJ2-4; TRBD1 is a possible D gene (6 bases). The CDR3 totals 16 residues. Trimming pared 3 bases from V and 4 bases from J, leaving 16 bases between. The CDR3 here is CASSLRAGVQKNIQYF. The CDR3, as DNA: TGTGCCAGCAGTTTGAGGGCAGGGGTCCAGAAAAACATTCAGTACTTC.

This clonotype was counted ten times or more. The V gene is TRBV6-1, the J gene TRBJ1-1, with TRBD1 matching 9 bases. J was trimmed by 7 bases and V by 6 bases; bases with no gene match: 6. This CDR3 is built from 13 residues. Germline lookup yields CDR1 MNHNS and CDR2 SASEGT. CDR3: CASRSTGGNEAFF. The CDR3 nucleotides read TGTGCCAGCAGGTCGACAGGGGGGAATGAAGCTTTCTTT.

This clonotype was recorded many times. The chain uses TRBV10-1 and TRBJ2-7, with D tentatively TRBD1 or TRBD2 (5 bases each). The CDR3 covers 13 residues. Per germline, CDR1 WNHNN and CDR2 SYGVQD (reference sequence). Trimming took off 6 bases at V and 0 bases at J, with 9 bases between the two ends. CDR3 sequence: CASSAGSSYEQYF. In DNA form, the CDR3 reads TGCGCCAGCAGCGCAGGGAGCTCCTACGAGCAGTACTTC.

This clonotype has more than one count but fewer than ten. The rearrangement links TRBV6-5 to TRBJ1-6; 7 bases map to TRBD1. Germline CDR1 and CDR2: MNHEY and SVGAGI. The CDR3 spans 17 residues. After removal of 5 bases from V and 7 bases from J, the junction contained 14 bases not matched to a gene. The chain's CDR3 is CASSISTGKIVNSPLHF. As DNA, the CDR3 is TGTGCCAGCAGTATCTCGACAGGGAAGATTGTCAATTCACCCCTCCACTTT.

This clonotype occurred many times. The chain joins TRBV12-3 or TRBV12-4 to TRBJ2-3; 7 bases fit TRBD2. Germline trimming cut 5 bases from V and 3 bases from J; bases unmatched to any gene: 11. The CDR3 has 16 residues. The CDR3 DNA follows: TGTGCCAGCAGTCCTCGGAGCGGGGTAGGAACAGATACGCAGTATTTT. The encoded protein is CASSPRSGVGTDTQYF.

This clonotype was recorded many times. V is TRBV7-2 and J is TRBJ2-1, with TRBD1 as a possible D gene (6 bases). The CDR3 totals 15 residues. Between the trimmed V and J ends, which lost 5 bases and 0 bases, there was a span of 11 bases. Germline V CDR1 and CDR2: SGHTA, FQGNSA. The CDR3 sequence is CASSREGDSYNEQFF. CDR3 in DNA: TGTGCCAGCAGCCGAGAGGGGGACTCCTACAATGAGCAGTTCTTC.